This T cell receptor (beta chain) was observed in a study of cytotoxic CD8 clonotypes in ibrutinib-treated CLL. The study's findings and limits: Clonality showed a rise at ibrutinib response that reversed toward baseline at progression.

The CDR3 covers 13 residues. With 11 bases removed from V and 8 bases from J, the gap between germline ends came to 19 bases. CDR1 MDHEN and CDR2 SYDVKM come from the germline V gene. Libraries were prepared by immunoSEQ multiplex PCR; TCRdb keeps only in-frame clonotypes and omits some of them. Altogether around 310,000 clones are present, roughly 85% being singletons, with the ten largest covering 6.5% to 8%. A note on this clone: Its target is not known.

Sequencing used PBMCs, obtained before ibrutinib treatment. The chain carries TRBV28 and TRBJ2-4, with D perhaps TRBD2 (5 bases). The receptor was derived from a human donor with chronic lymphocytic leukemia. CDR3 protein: CAAGEEAVHIQYF. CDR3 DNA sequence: TGTGCCGCTGGGGAAGAAGCGGTGCACATTCAGTACTTC.